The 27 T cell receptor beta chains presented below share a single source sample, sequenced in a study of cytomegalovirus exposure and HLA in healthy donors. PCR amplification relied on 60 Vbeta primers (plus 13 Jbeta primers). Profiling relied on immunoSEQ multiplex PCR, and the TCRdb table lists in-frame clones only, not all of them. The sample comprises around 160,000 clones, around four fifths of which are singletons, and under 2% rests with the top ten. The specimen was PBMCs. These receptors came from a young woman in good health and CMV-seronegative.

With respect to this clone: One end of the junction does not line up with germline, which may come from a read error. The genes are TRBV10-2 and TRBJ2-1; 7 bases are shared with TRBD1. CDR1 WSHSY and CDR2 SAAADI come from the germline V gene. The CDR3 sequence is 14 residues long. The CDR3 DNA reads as TGCGCCAGCAGAAAGACAGGGTCATACAATGAGCAGCTCTTC. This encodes CASRKTGSYNEQLF.

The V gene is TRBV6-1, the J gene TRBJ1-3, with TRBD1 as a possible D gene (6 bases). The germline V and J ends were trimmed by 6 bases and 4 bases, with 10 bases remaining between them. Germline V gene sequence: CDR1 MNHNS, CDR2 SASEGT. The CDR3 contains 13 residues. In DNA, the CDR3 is TGTGCCAGCAGAATCGACAGGGGAAACACCATATATTTT. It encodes CASRIDRGNTIYF.

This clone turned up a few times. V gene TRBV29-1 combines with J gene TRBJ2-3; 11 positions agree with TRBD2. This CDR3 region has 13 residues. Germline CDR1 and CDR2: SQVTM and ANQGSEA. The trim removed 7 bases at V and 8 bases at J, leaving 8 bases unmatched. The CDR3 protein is CSATSGGKFTQYF. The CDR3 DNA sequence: TGCAGCGCCACTAGCGGGGGAAAATTTACGCAGTATTTT.

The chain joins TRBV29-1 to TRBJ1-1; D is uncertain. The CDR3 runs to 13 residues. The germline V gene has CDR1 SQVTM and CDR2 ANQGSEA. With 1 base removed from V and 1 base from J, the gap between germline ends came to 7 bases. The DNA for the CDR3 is TGCAGCGTTGAAGGACAAGCGAACACTGAAGCTTTCTTT. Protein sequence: CSVEGQANTEAFF.

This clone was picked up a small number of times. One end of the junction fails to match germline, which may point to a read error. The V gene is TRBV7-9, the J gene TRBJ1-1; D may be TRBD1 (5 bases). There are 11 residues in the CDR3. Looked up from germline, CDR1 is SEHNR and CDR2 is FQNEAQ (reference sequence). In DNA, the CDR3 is TGTTCCAGCAGCCCCTTGGAGGGGGCTTTCTTT. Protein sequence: CSSSPLEGAFF.

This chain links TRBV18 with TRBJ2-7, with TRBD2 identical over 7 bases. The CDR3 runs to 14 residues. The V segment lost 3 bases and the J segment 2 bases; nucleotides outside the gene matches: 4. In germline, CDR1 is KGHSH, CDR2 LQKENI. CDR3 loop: CASSPGGEPYEQYF. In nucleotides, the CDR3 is TGTGCCAGCTCACCGGGAGGGGAGCCCTACGAGCAGTACTTC.

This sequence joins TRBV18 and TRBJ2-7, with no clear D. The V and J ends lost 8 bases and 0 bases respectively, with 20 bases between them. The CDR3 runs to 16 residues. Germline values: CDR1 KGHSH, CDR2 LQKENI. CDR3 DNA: TGTGCCAGCCACAAAAATCAGGCGACGAGCTCCTACGAGCAGTACTTC. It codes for CASHKNQATSSYEQYF.

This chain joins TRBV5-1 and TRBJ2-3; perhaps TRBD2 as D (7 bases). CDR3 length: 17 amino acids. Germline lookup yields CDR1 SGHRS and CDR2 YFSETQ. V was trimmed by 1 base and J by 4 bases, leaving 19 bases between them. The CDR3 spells CASSLKVMGGLPDTQYF. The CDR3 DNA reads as TGCGCCAGCAGCTTGAAAGTAATGGGGGGGCTCCCAGATACGCAGTATTTT.

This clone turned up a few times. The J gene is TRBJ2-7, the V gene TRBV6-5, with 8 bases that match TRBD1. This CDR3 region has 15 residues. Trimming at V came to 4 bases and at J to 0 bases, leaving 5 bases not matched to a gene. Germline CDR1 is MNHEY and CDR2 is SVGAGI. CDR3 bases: TGTGCCAGCAGTTCCATAACAGGGGGCTCCTACGAGCAGTACTTC. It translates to CASSSITGGSYEQYF.

The CDR3 spells CASSLTGSANEKLFF. As DNA, the CDR3 is TGTGCCAGCAGCTTAACAGGGTCGGCTAATGAAAAACTGTTTTTT. The chain recombines TRBV7-6 with TRBJ1-4; the D gene is possibly TRBD1 (6 bases). The length of the CDR3 is 15 residues. Germline assignment: CDR1 SGHVS and CDR2 FNYEAQ. Trimming left V 2 bases short and J 3 bases short, with 10 bases between.

CDR3 in DNA: TGTGCCACCAGAGGGGGGACAGCTCTTGGCTACACCTTC. It yields the protein CATRGGTALGYTF. V and J are TRBV15 and TRBJ1-2; 7 nucleotides line up with TRBD1. This CDR3 is built from 13 residues. Trimming took 6 bases from V and 7 from J; bases not matched to a gene: 8. Per the germline V gene, CDR1 is LNHNV and CDR2 is YYDKDF (reference sequence).

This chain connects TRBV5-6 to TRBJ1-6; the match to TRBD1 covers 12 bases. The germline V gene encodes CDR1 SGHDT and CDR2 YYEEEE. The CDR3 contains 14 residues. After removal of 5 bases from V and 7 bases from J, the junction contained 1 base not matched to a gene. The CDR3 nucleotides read TGTGCCAGCAGGGGACAGGGGGCGAATTCACCCCTCCACTTT. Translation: CASRGQGANSPLHF. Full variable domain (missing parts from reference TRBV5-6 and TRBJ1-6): DAGVTQSPTHLIKTRGQQVTLRCSPKSGHDTVSWYQQALGQGPQFIFQYYEEEERQRGNFPDRFSGHQFPNYSSELNVNALLLGDSALYLCASRGQGANSPLHFGNGTRLTVT.

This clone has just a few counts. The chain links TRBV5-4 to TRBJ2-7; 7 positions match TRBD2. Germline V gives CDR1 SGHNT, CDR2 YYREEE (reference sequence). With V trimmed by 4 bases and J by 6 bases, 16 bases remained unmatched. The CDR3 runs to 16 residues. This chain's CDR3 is CASSQEGERGPFEQYF. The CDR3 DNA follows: TGTGCCAGCAGCCAAGAGGGTGAGCGGGGCCCCTTCGAGCAGTACTTC. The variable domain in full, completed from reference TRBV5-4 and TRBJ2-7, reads ETGVTQSPTHLIKTRGQQVTLRCSSQSGHNTVSWYQQALGQGPQFIFQYYREEENGRGNFPPRFSGLQFPNYSSELNVNALELDDSALYLCASSQEGERGPFEQYFGPGTRLTVT.

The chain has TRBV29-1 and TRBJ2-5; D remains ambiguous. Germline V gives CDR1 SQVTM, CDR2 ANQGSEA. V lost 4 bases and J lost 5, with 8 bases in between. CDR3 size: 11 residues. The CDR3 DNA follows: TGCAGCGTTGTCTTTGCGGAGACCCAGTACTTC. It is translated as CSVVFAETQYF.

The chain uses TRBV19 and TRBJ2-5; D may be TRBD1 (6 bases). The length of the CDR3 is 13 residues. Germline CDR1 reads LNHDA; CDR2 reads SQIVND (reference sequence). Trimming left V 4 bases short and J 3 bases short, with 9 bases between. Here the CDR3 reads CASSTYREETQYF. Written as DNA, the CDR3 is TGTGCCAGTAGTACCTACAGGGAAGAGACCCAGTACTTC.

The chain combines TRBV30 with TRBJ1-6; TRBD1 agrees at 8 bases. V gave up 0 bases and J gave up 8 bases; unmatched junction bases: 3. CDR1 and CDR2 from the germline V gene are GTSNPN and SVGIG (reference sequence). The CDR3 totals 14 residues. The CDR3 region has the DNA TGTGCCTGGAGTGTCGACAGGGGCGATTCACCCCTCCACTTT. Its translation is CAWSVDRGDSPLHF. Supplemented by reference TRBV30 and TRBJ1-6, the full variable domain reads SQTIHQWPATLVQPVGSPLSLECTVEGTSNPNLYWYRQAAGRGLQLLFYSVGIGQISSEVPQNLSASRPQDRQFILSSKKLLLSDSGFYLCAWSVDRGDSPLHFGNGTRLTVT.

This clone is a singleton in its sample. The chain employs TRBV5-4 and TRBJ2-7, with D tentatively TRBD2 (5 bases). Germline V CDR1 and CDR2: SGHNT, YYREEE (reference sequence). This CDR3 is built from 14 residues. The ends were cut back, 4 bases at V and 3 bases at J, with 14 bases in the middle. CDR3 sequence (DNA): TGTGCCAGCAGCCTGCGCGGGTCCGACTACGAGCAGTACTTC. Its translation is CASSLRGSDYEQYF. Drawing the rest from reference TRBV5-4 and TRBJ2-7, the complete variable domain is ETGVTQSPTHLIKTRGQQVTLRCSSQSGHNTVSWYQQALGQGPQFIFQYYREEENGRGNFPPRFSGLQFPNYSSELNVNALELDDSALYLCASSLRGSDYEQYFGPGTRLTVT.

CDR3 DNA: TGCGCCAGCAGCGAGGACAGGGGGTTTGACTATGGCTACACCTTC. Amino acids: CASSEDRGFDYGYTF. V gene TRBV5-1 combines with J gene TRBJ1-2; 10 bases are a match to TRBD1. Trimming at V came to 4 bases and at J to 3 bases, leaving 6 bases not matched to a gene. The germline CDR1 and CDR2 sequences are SGHRS and YFSETQ. The CDR3 consists of 15 residues. The variable domain in full, with the rest retrieved from reference TRBV5-1 and TRBJ1-2, is KAGVTQTPRYLIKTRGQQVTLSCSPISGHRSVSWYQQTPGQGLQFLFEYFSETQRNKGNFPGRFSGRQFSNSRSEMNVSTLELGDSALYLCASSEDRGFDYGYTFGSGTRLTVV.

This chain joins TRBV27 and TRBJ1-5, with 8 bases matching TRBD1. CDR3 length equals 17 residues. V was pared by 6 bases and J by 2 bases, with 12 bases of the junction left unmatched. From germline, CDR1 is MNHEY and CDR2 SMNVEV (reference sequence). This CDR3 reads CASSPGQGRVGNQPQHF. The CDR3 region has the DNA TGTGCCAGCAGCCCCGGACAGGGACGGGTTGGCAATCAGCCCCAGCATTTT.

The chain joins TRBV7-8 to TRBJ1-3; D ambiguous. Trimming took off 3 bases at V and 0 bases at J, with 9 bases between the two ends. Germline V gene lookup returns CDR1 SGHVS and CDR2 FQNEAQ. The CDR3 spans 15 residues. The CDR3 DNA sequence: TGTGCCAGCAGCTTTGGGCCTAACTCTGGAAACACCATATATTTT. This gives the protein CASSFGPNSGNTIYF.

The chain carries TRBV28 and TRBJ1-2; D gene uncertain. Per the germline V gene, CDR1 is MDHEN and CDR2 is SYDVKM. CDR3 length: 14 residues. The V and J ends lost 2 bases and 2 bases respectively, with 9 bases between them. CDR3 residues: CASSLVGRNYGYTF. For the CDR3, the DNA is TGTGCCAGCAGTTTAGTTGGCCGAAACTATGGCTACACCTTC.

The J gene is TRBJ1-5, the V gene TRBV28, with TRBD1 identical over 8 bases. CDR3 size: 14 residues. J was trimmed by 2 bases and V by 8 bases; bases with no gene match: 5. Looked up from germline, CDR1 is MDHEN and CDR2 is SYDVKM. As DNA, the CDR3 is TGTGCCAGCCGTCCGGGACAGGGCAATCAGCCCCAGCATTTT. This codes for CASRPGQGNQPQHF.

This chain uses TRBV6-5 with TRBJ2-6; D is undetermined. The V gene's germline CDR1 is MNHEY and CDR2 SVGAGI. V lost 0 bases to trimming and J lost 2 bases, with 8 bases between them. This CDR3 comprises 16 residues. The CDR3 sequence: CASSYSSVPGANVLTF. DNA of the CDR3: TGTGCCAGCAGTTACTCGAGTGTGCCTGGGGCCAACGTCCTGACTTTC.

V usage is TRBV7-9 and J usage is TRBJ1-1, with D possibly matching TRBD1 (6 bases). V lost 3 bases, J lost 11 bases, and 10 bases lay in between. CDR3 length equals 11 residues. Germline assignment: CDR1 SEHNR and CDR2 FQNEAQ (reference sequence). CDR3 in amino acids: CASSLGGGAFF. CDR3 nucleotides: TGTGCCAGCAGCTTGGGAGGGGGGGCTTTCTTT. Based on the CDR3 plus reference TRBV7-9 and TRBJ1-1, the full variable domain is DTGVSQNPRHKITKRGQNVTFRCDPISEHNRLYWYRQTLGQGPEFLTYFQNEAQLEKSRLLSDRFSAERPKGSFSTLEIQRTEQGDSAMYLCASSLGGGAFFGQGTRLTVV.

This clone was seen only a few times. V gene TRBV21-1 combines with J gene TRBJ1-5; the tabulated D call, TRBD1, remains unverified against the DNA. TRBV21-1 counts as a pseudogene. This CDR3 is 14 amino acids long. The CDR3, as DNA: TGTGCCAGCAGCACCGGGACAGGAAATCAGCCCCAGCATTTT. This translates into CASSTGTGNQPQHF.

The CDR3 protein is CASSLARGYGYTF. The CDR3 bases are TGTGCCAGCAGCTTAGCCCGAGGTTATGGCTACACCTTC. This chain connects TRBV7-2 to TRBJ1-2; D not resolved. The CDR3 is made up of 13 amino acids. The V end lost 0 bases, the J end lost 5 bases, and 7 bases lay between the germline ends. CDR1 and CDR2 (germline): SGHTA, FQGNSA.

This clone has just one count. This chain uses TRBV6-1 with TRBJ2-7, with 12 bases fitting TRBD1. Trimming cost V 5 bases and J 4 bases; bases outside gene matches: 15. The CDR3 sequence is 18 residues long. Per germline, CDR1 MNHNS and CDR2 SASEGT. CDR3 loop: CASSQGTGTGGKWYEQYF. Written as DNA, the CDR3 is TGTGCCAGCAGTCAAGGAACCGGGACAGGGGGCAAATGGTACGAGCAGTACTTC.